This TCR beta chain was identified during a study of T cells in Graves' hyperthyroidism and ophthalmopathy (dated 2019 in TCRdb). A note on the overall study: Peripheral blood was collected at initial diagnosis, before any treatment. To identify TCR V-J signatures that set the groups apart, the researchers used a discovery cohort of 100 patients, made up of some 41 with Graves' ophthalmopathy and some 56 with stable Graves' hyperthyroidism. Whether ophthalmopathy could be predicted prospectively was tested in an independent validation cohort made up of some 20 hyperthyroidism patients plus 17 patients who later progressed to ophthalmopathy. The roughly 91 discovery patients were randomly divided into training and test sets at a 7:3 ratio. Thyroid tissue and blood T-cell repertoires from roughly six Graves' hyperthyroidism patients were also compared in the study. After sampling, hyperthyroidism patients received methimazole starting at 30 mg daily, and ophthalmopathy patients received high-dose intravenous methylprednisolone. The paper describes TCR Vbeta CDR3 sequencing of about 140 peripheral blood samples, made up of around 41 ophthalmopathy patients, over 70 hyperthyroidism patients and about 17 progressor patients.

This clonotype was seen at least ten times. The antigen it recognizes is unknown. No much larger clone is present one base from it, and per-base qualities are unavailable. Study-wide conclusions, independent of this receptor: Ophthalmopathy was separated from stable hyperthyroidism by a 13 V-J signature model, with approximately 86% sensitivity and 81% to 82% specificity obtained in cross-validation and 80%/75% obtained in testing. In validation, the model predicted progression to ophthalmopathy with 65% to 71% sensitivity and around 72% specificity, a median of 6.5 months before onset. Most expanded thyroid clonotypes (frequency above 0.001) were also detected in blood, suggesting blood repertoires may reflect thyroid immune responses. No statistical method was used to fix the sample size in advance, and group allocation was not hidden from the investigators.

Hyperthyroidism patients were aged 18 to 65 years and newly diagnosed, with disease duration of less than 2 months. Patients with uncontrolled infections, other autoimmune diseases, pregnancy or lactation were excluded. Clinical symptoms, serum thyroxine and TRAb, thyroid ultrasound, and orbital computed tomography formed the basis for the diagnoses. Blood from progressor patients was collected at the time of first diagnosis with hyperthyroidism, before any ophthalmopathy symptoms had appeared. PBMCs were separated from 8 to 10 ml of fresh peripheral blood using Ficoll-Paque density gradient centrifugation. Progressor patients were defined as those initially diagnosed with Graves' hyperthyroidism in whom ophthalmopathy developed during follow-up. Trizol reagent was used to extract total RNA, and RNA quality was then checked on an Agilent 2100 Bioanalyzer. TCR beta CDR3 regions were amplified from RNA transcripts. The TCR CDR3 was subjected to a first round of RT-PCR using the HTBI primer set and the Qiagen OneStep RT-PCR kit. Libraries were constructed in a second round of multiplex PCR, after which size selection and purification were carried out. The libraries were sequenced on an Illumina HiSeq2000 using paired-end 100 bp reads. Regarding the original processing steps: SOAPnuke was used to process the raw data, throwing out any read that contained adapters or uncalled bases, had a mean Phred below 15, or lacked an exact constant-primer or identifier match. COPE v1.2.5 was used to merge high-quality paired reads, and clonotypes were defined as unique nucleotide sequences. MiTCR v1.1 was used to align clonotypes to the IMGT TRBV, TRBD and TRBJ reference segments. The analysis was restricted to V-J combinations with a frequency above 0.0001, which together covered just over 98% of the repertoires. The TCS score was defined as the ratio of F50 (clonal expansion) to E x V (chaos), calculated using BLOSUM62-based TCRdist between CDR3 peptides within each V-J. Welch's t-statistics and random forest reduced just over 500 V-J features to fewer than 15, which were used in a naive Bayes classifier (R e1071). The raw public reads went through TCRdb reprocessing: fastp at Q25, MiXCR clone calling, in-frame beta chains kept. Rows matching on CDR3 protein sequence are summarized as one entry with the most common DNA and genes. The V and J calls here are based on TCRdb, not the publication. The sample profile shows fewer than 500,000 distinct CDR3 sequences; roughly 12% of them were found once. In total, the top ten clones hold about a fifth of the sample.

V loses 3 bases, J loses 5 bases, and the germline ends lie 9 bases apart. CDR1 and CDR2 (SGDLS, YYNGEE) derive from the germline V gene. The CDR3 has 12 amino acids, counting the end cysteine and phenylalanine. The entry retains the CDR3 DNA only, 36 bases that are in frame from base 1. The V gene is TRBV9 and the J gene is TRBJ2-7; no D gene can be assigned with confidence. The sequenced material came from blood. The TCR originated in a man under 40 with Graves' hyperthyroidism that later progressed to Graves' ophthalmopathy. The bases read TGTGCCAGCAGCGCCCACGAGAACGAGCAGTACTTC. This sequence encodes CASSAHENEQYF.